This TCR beta chain was profiled in a study of T cells in Graves' hyperthyroidism and ophthalmopathy (dated by TCRdb to about 2019). The study in broad terms: Peripheral blood samples were taken at initial diagnosis, before any treatment was given. TCR V-J signatures able to tell the groups apart were searched for in a discovery cohort of some 97 patients, of whom 43 had Graves' ophthalmopathy and 55 to 60 had stable Graves' hyperthyroidism. Whether ophthalmopathy could be predicted prospectively was tested in an independent validation cohort made up of 18 hyperthyroidism patients plus 17 patients who later progressed to ophthalmopathy. The 75 to 100 discovery patients were randomly split 7:3 into training and test sets. The study also compared thyroid tissue and blood T-cell repertoires from 5 to 7 Graves' hyperthyroidism patients. Following sampling, methimazole starting at 30 mg daily was given to hyperthyroidism patients, and high-dose intravenous methylprednisolone was given to ophthalmopathy patients. The paper reports TCR Vbeta CDR3 sequencing of some 140 peripheral blood samples: around 45 ophthalmopathy, about 75 hyperthyroidism and 17 progressor patients.

Amplification of TCR beta CDR3 regions was carried out from RNA transcripts. For the first round of RT-PCR on the TCR CDR3, the HTBI primer set was used together with the Qiagen OneStep RT-PCR kit. Libraries were constructed in a second round of multiplex PCR, after which size selection and purification were performed. Paired-end sequencing of the libraries was performed with 100 bp reads on an Illumina HiSeq2000. The original pipeline was this. SOAPnuke was used to process the raw data, with reads discarded if the reads contained adapters or uncalled bases, had a mean Phred below 15, or lacked an exact constant-primer or identifier match. COPE v1.2.5 was used to merge high-quality paired reads, and clonotypes were defined as unique nucleotide sequences. MiTCR v1.1 was used to align clonotypes to the IMGT TRBV, TRBD and TRBJ reference segments. Analysis was restricted to V-J combinations with a frequency above 0.0001, which covered about 99% of repertoires. The TCS score was defined as the ratio of F50 (clonal expansion) to E x V (chaos), calculated using BLOSUM62-based TCRdist between CDR3 peptides within each V-J. Welch's t-statistics and random forest reduced around 520 V-J features to around 14, which were used in a naive Bayes classifier (R e1071). The similarity between thyroid and blood repertoires was quantified using the Morisita-Horn index. TCRdb took the public reads, trimmed them with fastp at Q25, ran MiXCR for clone calling and kept in-frame beta chains. Entries are consolidated by CDR3 protein sequence, retaining the most common genes and DNA. TCRdb assigned the V and J calls; the authors' analysis was not used. This sample comprises hundreds of thousands of distinct CDR3 sequences, 38% of them detected only once. Of the sample, approximately 10% falls within the top ten clones.

Here is what the overall study found, with its caveats: Most expanded thyroid clonotypes (frequency above 0.001) were also found in blood, which suggests that blood repertoires may mirror thyroid immune responses. During validation, the model predicted progression to ophthalmopathy a median of approximately six months ahead of onset, with around 71% sensitivity and about 72% specificity. No statistical method was used to fix the sample size in advance, and group allocation was not hidden from the investigators. Ophthalmopathy was separated from stable hyperthyroidism by a 13 V-J signature model, with approximately 90% sensitivity and approximately 84% specificity obtained in cross-validation and 80%/75% obtained in testing.

A distance of 17 bases separates the germline ends of V and J, which lose 9 bases and 2 bases respectively. Including cysteine and phenylalanine, the CDR3 has 14 amino acids. CDR3 DNA only is kept here, 42 bases in frame from base 1. CDR1 LNHDA and CDR2 SQIVND are derived from the germline V gene (reference sequence). Graves' hyperthyroidism was defined as stable when no progression to ophthalmopathy occurred over 18 months of follow-up. Hyperthyroidism patients were aged 18 to 65 years and newly diagnosed, with disease duration of less than 2 months. Any patient with an uncontrolled infection, another autoimmune disease, pregnancy or lactation was excluded. Diagnoses relied on clinical symptoms, serum thyroxine and TRAb, thyroid ultrasound and orbital computed tomography. PBMCs were isolated from about 9 ml of fresh peripheral blood by Ficoll-Paque density gradient centrifugation. Total RNA was extracted with Trizol reagent, and quality was checked on an Agilent 2100 Bioanalyzer.

On this clonotype itself: The antigen this receptor binds is unknown. Base qualities are not at hand, and no much larger clone is one base apart.

This receptor was obtained from a man between 18 and 35 years old with Graves' hyperthyroidism. Rearrangement joined TRBV19 to TRBJ2-7; no confident D gene assignment can be made. The sample was blood. The DNA reads TGTGCCAGCAGCTTTGGACCCCTGCCCTACGAGCAGTACTTC. Translation gives CASSFGPLPYEQYF.